This T cell receptor beta chain was recorded in a study of radiotherapy plus CTLA-4 blockade in lung cancer. Study at large: Objective response was observed in about 19% of patients, and disease control in just over 30%.

General study points: Radiotherapy was combined with ipilimumab, and tumor-derived TCR clones then expanded in blood. Reportedly, early blood T cell clone dynamics best predicted response, with interferon-beta.

The CDR3 totals 15 residues. Germline V gene sequence: CDR1 LNHNV, CDR2 YYDKDF (reference sequence). Losses at the gene ends were 1 base for V and 5 bases for J; bases not matched to a gene: 6. On this clone: What it recognizes is unknown.

Clones were read by immunoSEQ multiplex PCR, and TCRdb kept only the in-frame ones, dropping some. The sample holds around 99,000 clones, approximately 86% seen once. Patients with chemo-refractory metastatic non-small-cell lung cancer received focal radiation plus CTLA-4 blockade with ipilimumab. Source: peripheral blood, taken from a patient treated with radiotherapy plus ipilimumab. The chain has TRBV15 and TRBJ2-7; 9 nucleotides agree with TRBD1. This TCR was recovered from a human donor with non-small cell lung cancer that progressed on radiotherapy plus ipilimumab. CDR3 residues: CATSRAGTGTNEQYF. The CDR3 coding sequence is TGTGCCACCAGCAGAGCCGGGACAGGGACCAACGAGCAGTACTTC.